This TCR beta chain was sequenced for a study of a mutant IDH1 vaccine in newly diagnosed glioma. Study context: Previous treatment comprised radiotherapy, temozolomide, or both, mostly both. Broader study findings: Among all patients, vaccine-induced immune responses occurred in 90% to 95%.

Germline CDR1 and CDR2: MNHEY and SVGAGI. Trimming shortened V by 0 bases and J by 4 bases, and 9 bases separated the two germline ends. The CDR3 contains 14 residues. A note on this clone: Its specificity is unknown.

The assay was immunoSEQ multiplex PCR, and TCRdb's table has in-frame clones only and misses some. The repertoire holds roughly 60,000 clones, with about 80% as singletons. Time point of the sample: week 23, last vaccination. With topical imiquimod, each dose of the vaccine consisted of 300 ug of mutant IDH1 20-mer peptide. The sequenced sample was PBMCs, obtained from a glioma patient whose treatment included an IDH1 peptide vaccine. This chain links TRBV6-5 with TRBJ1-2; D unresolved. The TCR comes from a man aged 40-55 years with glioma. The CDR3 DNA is TGTGCCAGCAGTTACTCGAGCGGGCCCTATGGCTACACCTTC. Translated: CASSYSSGPYGYTF.